Below, 30 T cell receptor beta chains from the same sample are listed, as sequenced in a study of blood T cell repertoires in COVID-19. Measured with immunoSEQ multiplex PCR; TCRdb has only the in-frame clones, and not every one. The sample yields 9,500 to 13,000 clones, approximately 89% seen once. The sequencing input was peripheral blood. The origin of the receptors is a human donor in a cohort sampled during active COVID-19.

The rearrangement uses TRBV2 and TRBJ2-6; 10 bases are a match to TRBD1. This CDR3 spans 19 amino acids. J gave up 0 bases and V 5 bases, and 10 bases lay outside the gene matches. CDR1 SNHLY and CDR2 FYNNEI come from the germline V gene. As DNA, the CDR3 is TGTGCCAGCAGTATAACTGGCAGGACAGGGGGCTCTGGGGCCAACGTCCTGACTTTC. Its translation: CASSITGRTGGSGANVLTF. Combining the CDR3 with reference TRBV2 and TRBJ2-6 gives the whole variable domain EPEVTQTPSHQVTQMGQEVILRCVPISNHLYFYWYRQILGQKVEFLVSFYNNEISEKSEIFDDQFSVERPDGSNFTLKIRSTKLEDSAMYFCASSITGRTGGSGANVLTFGAGSRLTVL.

The rearrangement links TRBV28 to TRBJ1-4, with TRBD1 identical over 9 bases. J gave up 7 bases and V 0 bases, and 3 bases lay outside the gene matches. Germline loops: CDR1 MDHEN, CDR2 SYDVKM. This CDR3 has 15 residues. The CDR3 DNA is TGTGCCAGCAGTTTATGGGGACAGGGCACTGAAAAACTGTTTTTT. Translated, it gives CASSLWGQGTEKLFF.

There are a few counts of this clone. The chain carries TRBV4-1 and TRBJ1-3; 8 bases are shared with TRBD1. Germline V gene sequence: CDR1 MGHRA, CDR2 YSYEKL. After removal of 2 bases from V and 2 bases from J, the junction contained 8 bases not matched to a gene. The CDR3 totals 17 residues. DNA of the CDR3: TGCGCCAGCAGCCAAACTACCCTCAGGGGGCCTGGAAACACCATATATTTT. Translated, it gives CASSQTTLRGPGNTIYF.

The CDR3 sequence is CASSLVGRQTDTQYF. The CDR3 coding sequence is TGCGCCAGCAGCTTGGTGGGCCGGCAAACAGATACGCAGTATTTT. The chain couples TRBV5-1 to TRBJ2-3; no clear D. This CDR3 is built from 15 residues. Trimming left V 0 bases short and J 3 bases short, with 11 bases between. Looked up from germline, CDR1 is SGHRS and CDR2 is YFSETQ.

The rearrangement joins TRBV4-1 to TRBJ2-2, with a possible D match to TRBD1 (6 bases). Trimming pared 4 bases from V and 6 bases from J, leaving 15 bases between. Germline lookup yields CDR1 MGHRA and CDR2 YSYEKL. This CDR3 comprises 15 residues. CDR3 sequence: CASSPVYRDAGELFF. CDR3 nucleotides: TGCGCCAGCAGCCCGGTATACAGGGACGCCGGGGAGCTGTTTTTT.

V is TRBV6-5 and J is TRBJ1-5; weak D call: TRBD1 (5 bases). V was shortened by 5 bases and J by 2 bases, with 10 bases between the two germline ends. The CDR3 has 14 residues. Germline CDR1 MNHEY, CDR2 SVGAGI. The CDR3 sequence: CASSQGFGNQPQHF. The CDR3 DNA reads as TGTGCCAGCAGTCAGGGTTTCGGCAATCAGCCCCAGCATTTT.

J is TRBJ2-2 and V is TRBV6-2 or TRBV6-3; D ambiguous. V lost 2 bases, J lost 1 base, and 11 bases lay in between. The V gene's germline CDR1 is MNHEY and CDR2 SVGEGT. The CDR3 is made up of 16 amino acids. The CDR3 DNA follows: TGTGCCAGCAGTTACCGCAGGCGATTGAACACCGGGGAGCTGTTTTTT. Translating it yields CASSYRRRLNTGELFF.

The chain recombines TRBV19 with TRBJ2-1; 7 bases are shared with TRBD2. The CDR3 consists of 13 residues. The germline V gene encodes CDR1 LNHDA and CDR2 SQIVND (reference sequence). V lost 7 bases to trimming and J lost 3 bases; unmatched junction nucleotides: 3. The CDR3 reads CASNAGDYNEQFF. The CDR3 DNA is TGTGCCAGTAATGCGGGGGACTACAATGAGCAGTTCTTC.

The chain links TRBV7-6 to TRBJ1-5, with 7 bases matching TRBD1. Germline CDR1 is SGHVS and CDR2 is FNYEAQ. This CDR3 comprises 13 residues. The trim removed 3 bases at V and 7 bases at J, leaving 3 bases unmatched. The CDR3 nucleotides are TGTGCCAGCAGCTTGACAGGGAACCAGCCCCAGCATTTT. It codes for CASSLTGNQPQHF.

This clone was detected once. This chain uses TRBV7-2 with TRBJ1-3; 7 positions agree with TRBD1. V trimming: 5 bases; J trimming: 2 bases; junction bases outside the gene matches: 6. CDR3 length: 15 residues. Germline assignment: CDR1 SGHTA and CDR2 FQGNSA. The CDR3 DNA follows: TGTGCCAGCAGCCCCCAGGGGGGTCCTGGAAACACCATATATTTT. Protein: CASSPQGGPGNTIYF.

This clone was recorded a few times. The genes are TRBV28 and TRBJ1-3; D may be TRBD1 (6 bases). Per the germline V gene, CDR1 is MDHEN and CDR2 is SYDVKM. V lost 3 bases and J lost 0, with 21 bases in between. This CDR3 has 19 amino acids. The CDR3 DNA sequence: TGTGCCAGCAGTTTCCTCCAGTGGAGACAGGTCAGCTCTGGAAACACCATATATTTT. It translates to CASSFLQWRQVSSGNTIYF.

V usage is TRBV6-5 and J usage is TRBJ1-2; possibly TRBD1 for D (6 bases). The ends were cut back, 10 bases at V and 8 bases at J, with 17 bases in the middle. Germline V lookup: CDR1 MNHEY, CDR2 SVGAGI. The CDR3 runs to 12 residues. The CDR3 here is CATTGQKAGYTF. The CDR3 DNA follows: TGTGCCACCACAGGGCAGAAAGCCGGCTACACCTTC.

The rearrangement uses TRBV30 and TRBJ1-2, with 8 positions matching TRBD1. From germline, CDR1 is GTSNPN and CDR2 SVGIG (reference sequence). After removal of 2 bases from V and 3 bases from J, the junction contained 2 bases not matched to a gene. The CDR3 loop spans 13 amino acids. CDR3 amino acids: CAWSPGQDYGYTF. The CDR3 DNA follows: TGTGCCTGGAGTCCGGGACAGGACTATGGCTACACCTTC.

The chain combines TRBV4-1 with TRBJ2-7, with a tentative D call TRBD1 (5 bases). The CDR3 loop spans 13 amino acids. The germline V and J ends were trimmed by 4 bases and 2 bases, with 9 bases remaining between them. CDR1 MGHRA and CDR2 YSYEKL come from the germline V gene. The CDR3 loop reads CASSPSGTYEQYF. The CDR3 DNA reads TGCGCCAGCAGCCCCTCAGGGACCTACGAGCAGTACTTC.

The chain employs TRBV6-5 and TRBJ2-3; D possibly corresponds to TRBD2 (5 bases). This CDR3 is 15 amino acids long. Germline CDR1 reads MNHEY; CDR2 reads SVGAGI. V lost 0 bases and J 6 bases, leaving 13 bases between the germline ends. CDR3 nucleotides: TGTGCCAGCAGTTACTCCGTAAGACTATCCGATACGCAGTATTTT. Protein sequence: CASSYSVRLSDTQYF.

The CDR3 DNA sequence: TGTGCCAGTAGTATAAGGGGGGAGGGGGCTGAAGCTTTCTTT. Its protein product is CASSIRGEGAEAFF. J is TRBJ1-1 and V is TRBV19, with a weak D call TRBD1 (6 bases). The CDR3 sequence is 14 residues long. Trimming removed 2 bases from V and 6 bases from J, with 13 bases in between. CDR1 LNHDA and CDR2 SQIVND come from the germline V gene (reference sequence). The full variable domain, rest sourced from reference TRBV19 and TRBJ1-1, is DGGITQSPKYLFRKEGQNVTLSCEQNLNHDAMYWYRQDPGQGLRLIYYSQIVNDFQKGDIAEGYSVSREKKESFPLTVTSAQKNPTAFYLCASSIRGEGAEAFFGQGTRLTVV.

This rearrangement joins TRBV19 to TRBJ2-5; D perhaps matches TRBD1 (6 bases). The ends were cut back, 4 bases at V and 2 bases at J, with 17 bases in the middle. Germline V lookup: CDR1 LNHDA, CDR2 SQIVND (reference sequence). The CDR3 extends over 16 amino acids. The CDR3 nucleotides are TGTGCCAGTAGTACACCGACAGGTCGGGCACAAGAGACCCAGTACTTC. Its protein is CASSTPTGRAQETQYF.

The rearrangement links TRBV6-6 to TRBJ2-7, with TRBD1 matching over 10 bases. The CDR3 contains 14 residues. In germline, CDR1 is MNHNY, CDR2 SVGAGI (reference sequence). Trimming at V came to 6 bases and at J to 4 bases, leaving 6 bases not matched to a gene. The CDR3 reads CASSARDRGYEQYF. The CDR3 nucleotides read TGTGCCAGCAGCGCTCGGGACAGGGGTTACGAGCAGTACTTC.

The chain has TRBV7-6 and TRBJ2-3; 10 bases align to TRBD2. From germline, CDR1 is SGHVS and CDR2 FNYEAQ. V was clipped by 3 bases and J by 6 bases; unmatched bases: 6. This CDR3 region has 15 residues. The CDR3 DNA reads TGTGCCAGCAGCTTTAGTACTAGCGGGGAGGATACGCAGTATTTT. Residues: CASSFSTSGEDTQYF.

The V gene is TRBV19, the J gene TRBJ1-2, with 8 bases matching TRBD1. CDR3 length equals 14 residues. Germline V lookup: CDR1 LNHDA, CDR2 SQIVND (reference sequence). V shed 5 bases and J 2 bases; nucleotides not matched to a gene: 4. The CDR3 nucleotides read TGTGCCAGTAGTGTACAGGGGGTGAACTATGGCTACACCTTC. Translating gives CASSVQGVNYGYTF.

This chain joins TRBV2 and TRBJ2-5, with TRBD2 matching 11 bases. The germline CDR1 and CDR2 sequences are SNHLY and FYNNEI. This CDR3 comprises 14 residues. V dropped 5 bases and J dropped 4; count of bases not matched to a gene: 3. CDR3 nucleotides: TGTGCCAGCAGTTTCGGGACTAGCGGAGAGACCCAGTACTTC. This gives the protein CASSFGTSGETQYF.

The J gene is TRBJ2-7, the V gene TRBV5-1, with D perhaps matching TRBD2 (5 bases). Trimming took 0 bases from V and 4 from J, leaving 11 bases between them. Germline lookup yields CDR1 SGHRS and CDR2 YFSETQ. This CDR3 is 14 amino acids long. The CDR3 reads CASSLGGFQYEQYF. The CDR3 nucleotides read TGCGCCAGCAGCTTGGGAGGGTTTCAGTACGAGCAGTACTTC.

The V gene is TRBV10-2, the J gene TRBJ2-5; 10 bases line up with TRBD2. The CDR3 covers 15 residues. Germline-derived CDR1 and CDR2 are WSHSY and SAAADI. Trimming removed 2 bases from V and 11 bases from J; junction bases left unmatched: 11. CDR3 in amino acids: CASSETPRLAGAQYF. CDR3 sequence (DNA): TGCGCCAGCAGTGAGACTCCGCGACTAGCGGGCGCACAGTACTTC.

This rearrangement joins TRBV7-3 to TRBJ2-3, with D maybe TRBD1 (5 bases). This CDR3 is built from 15 residues. Trimming cost V 1 base and J 6 bases, with 14 bases left between them. Germline-derived CDR1 and CDR2 are SGHTA and FQGTGA. CDR3 amino acids: CASSLKAGNRDTQYF. The CDR3 region has the DNA TGTGCCAGCAGCTTAAAGGCAGGGAATCGGGATACGCAGTATTTT. Supplemented by reference TRBV7-3 and TRBJ2-3, the full variable domain reads GAGVSQTPSNKVTEKGKYVELRCDPISGHTALYWYRQSLGQGPEFLIYFQGTGAADDSGLPNDRFFAVRPEGSVSTLKIQRTERGDSAVYLCASSLKAGNRDTQYFGPGTRLTVL.

V and J are TRBV6-5 and TRBJ1-2, with D unresolved. V shed 7 bases and J shed 5 bases, with 17 bases lying between them. Germline loops: CDR1 MNHEY, CDR2 SVGAGI. The length of the CDR3 is 14 residues. CDR3 bases: TGTGCCAGCACCCCCGAAGGCGGTTTATATGGCTACACCTTC. Encoded protein: CASTPEGGLYGYTF.

CDR3 loop: CASRGVQYF. The CDR3 region has the DNA TGTGCCAGCCGGGGGGTTCAGTACTTC. The rearrangement links TRBV21-1 to TRBJ2-4; the table's D call TRBD2 went unverified against the DNA. TRBV21-1 is recorded as a pseudogene. The CDR3 totals 9 residues.

A few counts support this clone. The CDR3 loop is CASSQGRDTEAFF. In DNA form, the CDR3 reads TGTGCCAGCAGCCAAGGCAGGGACACTGAAGCTTTCTTT. The chain combines TRBV3-1 (or the pseudogene TRBV3-2) with TRBJ1-1; D is perhaps TRBD1 (5 bases). Trimming removed 1 base at V and 3 bases at J, with 6 bases between. Germline V gene data show CDR1 as LGHDT and CDR2 as YNNKEL (reference sequence). CDR3 length: 13 residues.

The genes are TRBV6-6 and TRBJ2-7; 12 bases are shared with TRBD1. The CDR3 totals 15 residues. Losses at the gene ends were 2 bases for V and 5 bases for J; bases not matched to a gene: 4. Germline CDR1 reads MNHNY; CDR2 reads SVGAGI (reference sequence). The CDR3 DNA reads TGTGCCAGCAGTTACCCGGGACAGGGGGCCCACGAGCAGTACTTC. It codes for CASSYPGQGAHEQYF.

The V and J genes are TRBV7-8 and TRBJ2-2; tentative D call: TRBD2 (5 bases). Germline V gene lookup returns CDR1 SGHVS and CDR2 FQNEAQ. The CDR3 covers 17 residues. Trimming took 5 bases from V and 0 from J, leaving 16 bases between them. CDR3 region: CASSLPTGIANTGELFF. The DNA of the CDR3 is TGTGCCAGCAGCCTGCCAACGGGGATCGCGAACACCGGGGAGCTGTTTTTT.

The chain joins TRBV27 to TRBJ1-1; perhaps TRBD1 as D (5 bases). Germline CDR1 is MNHEY and CDR2 is SMNVEV (reference sequence). Trimming shortened V by 5 bases and J by 11 bases, and 15 bases separated the two germline ends. CDR3 length: 12 amino acids. The chain's CDR3 is CASSASGYHAFF. CDR3 DNA sequence: TGTGCCAGCAGTGCCTCAGGGTATCATGCTTTCTTT.